This paragraph covers one T cell receptor (beta chain) sequence. Its specific antigen is unknown. A read error may produce the germline difference seen at one junction end. The CDR3 starts with the cysteine, ends with the phenylalanine, and has 13 residues. Of all the DNA, just the CDR3 is kept, 39 bases in frame from base 1. Reading the germline V gene gives CDR1 MNHEY and CDR2 SVGEGT. This sample was taken from a study of control samples from healthy donors and cancer patients (dated by TCRdb to the early 2020s). The method behind the library was the immunoSEQ multiplex PCR assay. The clones in this table, taken by TCRdb from immuneACCESS, are in-frame only. Not every clone is retained; where verified, under half of the shortfall comes from an unresolved V gene, and the cause of the rest is unknown. The sample table lists about 58,000 clones, around 95% of them with a count of one. The leading ten clones occupy less than 4% of the sample.

Sequenced sample: blood. The TCR comes from a man younger than 40 in good health. Rearrangement joined TRBV6-2 or TRBV6-3 to TRBJ2-2; no D gene can be assigned with confidence. The sequenced DNA: TGTGCCACCAGTACGTCGAACACCGGGGAGCTGTTTTTT. Its protein reads: CATSTSNTGELFF.